The 32 T cell receptor beta chains presented below share a single source sample, sequenced in a study of T-cell memory formation after mild COVID-19. TCRdb re-derived calls from the 5' RACE reads in MiXCR, one entry per CDR3 protein. The sample contains more than 120,000 distinct CDR3 sequences, 6% of which appear only once. What was sequenced was PBMCs or a T cell subset sorted from them (not recorded which). The receptors shown here come from an adult woman who had mild COVID-19 (a few samples of this study predate the infection). Cell type and time point are not known.

This clonotype turned up a few times. This chain uses TRBV4-2 with TRBJ2-7; 8 positions match TRBD2. The germline V gene encodes CDR1 LGHNA and CDR2 YNFKEQ. The CDR3 contains 18 residues. The trim removed 1 base at V and 0 bases at J, leaving 11 bases unmatched. Here the CDR3 reads CASSQVPILAGSSYEQYF. CDR3 nucleotide sequence: TGTGCCAGCAGCCAAGTCCCAATTTTAGCGGGGAGCTCCTACGAGCAGTACTTC.

This clonotype was detected many times. Written as DNA, the CDR3 is TGTGCCAGCAGTGAAGCCCAGGGAGGGACCGGGGAGCTGTTTTTT. Residues: CASSEAQGGTGELFF. The V and J genes are TRBV2 and TRBJ2-2; 7 bases align to TRBD2. CDR3 length equals 15 residues. V shed 0 bases, J shed 5 bases, and the junction held 3 bases outside the gene matches. CDR1 is SNHLY and CDR2 is FYNNEI in the germline V gene.

This clonotype was picked up a small number of times. CDR3 sequence (DNA): TGTGCCAGCAGTGAAGCCCCCCCAGGCTACACTGAAGCTTTCTTT. This codes for CASSEAPPGYTEAFF. The chain joins TRBV2 to TRBJ1-1; D unclear. CDR3 length equals 15 residues. The germline CDR1 and CDR2 sequences are SNHLY and FYNNEI. V lost 0 bases and J lost 3, with 11 bases in between.

V is TRBV5-6 and J is TRBJ1-5; no reliable D call. The V and J ends lost 3 bases and 0 bases respectively, with 13 bases between them. Germline V lookup: CDR1 SGHDT, CDR2 YYEEEE. CDR3 size: 16 residues. The DNA for the CDR3 is TGTGCCAGCAGCTCCCTACAGACGAATAGCAATCAGCCCCAGCATTTT. Translated: CASSSLQTNSNQPQHF.

This clonotype was picked up a small number of times. CDR3 nucleotides: TGTGCCAGCAGCTTAACTTTAGACAGCAATCAGCCCCAGCATTTT. Its translation is CASSLTLDSNQPQHF. This rearrangement joins TRBV7-8 to TRBJ1-5; D is unclear. Trimming left V 2 bases short and J 1 base short, with 9 bases between. Germline assignment: CDR1 SGHVS and CDR2 FQNEAQ. CDR3 size: 15 residues.

The rearrangement links TRBV19 to TRBJ1-1, with D perhaps matching TRBD1 (6 bases). Germline V gene lookup returns CDR1 LNHDA and CDR2 SQIVND (reference sequence). The V gene lost 4 bases and the J gene lost 1 base, with 10 bases spanning the gap. This CDR3 has 14 residues. The CDR3: CASSSTGANTEAFF. The CDR3 DNA is TGTGCCAGTAGTAGTACGGGGGCGAACACTGAAGCTTTCTTT.

In this sample, this clonotype turned up many times. V and J are TRBV6-2 or TRBV6-3 and TRBJ2-7, with D perhaps matching TRBD2 (5 bases). Germline V gene sequence: CDR1 MNHEY, CDR2 SVGEGT. V was pared by 6 bases and J by 3 bases, with 15 bases between. The CDR3 contains 14 residues. DNA for the CDR3: TGTGCCAGCAGGCTCCGGGGTATGGGCTACGAGCAGTACTTC. Residues: CASRLRGMGYEQYF.

This clonotype was seen a few times. This chain joins TRBV5-1 and TRBJ2-7, with TRBD1 matching over 9 bases. Germline V CDR1 and CDR2: SGHRS, YFSETQ. This CDR3 has 15 residues. V shed 4 bases and J 1 base; nucleotides not matched to a gene: 6. CDR3 sequence: CASSVTGTGSYEQYF. Here the CDR3 DNA reads TGCGCCAGCAGCGTGACCGGGACAGGGTCCTACGAGCAGTACTTC.

The chain combines TRBV10-3 with TRBJ2-1, with D perhaps given as TRBD1 or TRBD2 (7 bases each). V lost 5 bases, J lost 5 bases, and 16 bases lay in between. CDR1 is ENHRY and CDR2 is SYGVKD in the germline V gene. The CDR3 totals 15 residues. Here the CDR3 DNA reads TGTGCCATCAGTCGCAGCGGGGACAGTAACAATGAGCAGTTCTTC. This codes for CAISRSGDSNNEQFF.

The chain recombines TRBV19 with TRBJ2-3; tentative D call: TRBD1 (6 bases). This CDR3 spans 16 amino acids. Trimming stripped 1 base from V and 4 bases from J, with 15 bases between. The germline gives CDR1 LNHDA, CDR2 SQIVND (reference sequence). The CDR3 loop is CASSIGGQLLSDTQYF. CDR3 nucleotide sequence: TGTGCCAGTAGTATAGGGGGACAACTTCTTTCAGATACGCAGTATTTT.

The J gene is TRBJ1-1, the V gene TRBV10-3; tentatively, D is TRBD1 (5 bases). CDR1 and CDR2 (germline): ENHRY, SYGVKD. This CDR3 has 13 residues. Trimming took off 3 bases at V and 3 bases at J, with 8 bases between the two ends. CDR3 nucleotide sequence: TGTGCCATCAGTGAACCAGGGTACACTGAAGCTTTCTTT. This encodes CAISEPGYTEAFF.

V gene TRBV11-1 combines with J gene TRBJ2-1; TRBD2 aligns across 12 bases. After removal of 5 bases from V and 6 bases from J, the junction contained 5 bases not matched to a gene. CDR3 length: 15 amino acids. Germline V gene sequence: CDR1 SGHAT, CDR2 FQDESV (reference sequence). CDR3 in amino acids: CASSPTSGRINEQFF. DNA for the CDR3: TGTGCCAGCAGCCCCACTAGCGGGAGGATCAATGAGCAGTTCTTC.

This clonotype occurred a few times. The chain combines TRBV7-6 with TRBJ2-2; perhaps TRBD2 as D (7 bases). This CDR3 comprises 17 residues. V lost 4 bases, J lost 7 bases, and 22 bases lay in between. Germline V lookup: CDR1 SGHVS, CDR2 FNYEAQ. This CDR3 is CASSSTLGGGRIGELFF. CDR3 nucleotide sequence: TGTGCCAGCAGCTCAACGCTGGGAGGGGGAAGGATCGGGGAGCTGTTTTTT.

This clonotype showed up just a few times. The chain employs TRBV2 and TRBJ1-5; no definite D call. The V gene's germline CDR1 is SNHLY and CDR2 FYNNEI. V was trimmed by 8 bases and J by 0 bases, leaving 11 bases between them. CDR3 length: 14 residues. The CDR3 here is CASSAEPSNQPQHF. CDR3 bases: TGTGCCAGCTCGGCAGAACCTAGCAATCAGCCCCAGCATTTT.

V and J are TRBV20-1 and TRBJ1-6; D is possibly TRBD1 (6 bases). V was shortened by 2 bases and J by 7 bases, with 9 bases between the two germline ends. The CDR3 loop spans 13 amino acids. Germline V gives CDR1 DFQATT, CDR2 SNEGSKA (reference sequence). The CDR3 region has the DNA TGCAGTGCTAGACGGACAGCCAATTCACCCCTCCACTTT. It yields the protein CSARRTANSPLHF.

The genes are TRBV7-3 and TRBJ2-3, with TRBD2 identical over 12 bases. Per germline, CDR1 SGHTA and CDR2 FQGTGA. Trimming at V came to 2 bases and at J to 10 bases, leaving 13 bases not matched to a gene. This CDR3 contains 17 residues. This chain's CDR3 is CASSLRPPTSGRTAQYF. DNA for the CDR3: TGTGCCAGCAGCTTACGGCCCCCGACTAGCGGGAGAACAGCGCAGTATTTT.

The sample holds many counts of this clonotype. This chain joins TRBV19 and TRBJ1-2; 8 bases map to TRBD1. CDR1 is LNHDA and CDR2 is SQIVND in the germline V gene (reference sequence). The trim removed 5 bases at V and 7 bases at J, leaving 9 bases unmatched. The CDR3 consists of 14 residues. CDR3 in amino acids: CASSADRVGGGYTF. The CDR3 DNA reads as TGTGCCAGTAGTGCGGACAGGGTGGGTGGTGGCTACACCTTC. The full variable domain, rest sourced from reference TRBV19 and TRBJ1-2, is DGGITQSPKYLFRKEGQNVTLSCEQNLNHDAMYWYRQDPGQGLRLIYYSQIVNDFQKGDIAEGYSVSREKKESFPLTVTSAQKNPTAFYLCASSADRVGGGYTFGSGTRLTVV.

The chain links TRBV30 to TRBJ2-2, with 8 bases matching TRBD2. Germline trimming cut 3 bases from V and 6 bases from J; bases unmatched to any gene: 0. The length of the CDR3 is 12 residues. Germline V CDR1 and CDR2: GTSNPN, SVGIG (reference sequence). The CDR3 loop is CAWRGLAGELFF. CDR3 nucleotide sequence: TGTGCCTGGAGGGGACTAGCCGGGGAGCTGTTTTTT.

The chain combines TRBV19 with TRBJ1-4; no firm D call. In germline, CDR1 is LNHDA, CDR2 SQIVND (reference sequence). With 7 bases removed from V and 0 bases from J, the gap between germline ends came to 12 bases. This CDR3 contains 15 residues. The chain's CDR3 is CASKERSATNEKLFF. In nucleotides, the CDR3 is TGTGCCAGTAAAGAGCGGTCCGCAACTAATGAAAAACTGTTTTTT.

This clonotype has more than one count but fewer than ten. One junction end does not reproduce the germline sequence, and a read error may be involved. This chain uses TRBV7-7 with TRBJ2-1, with D maybe TRBD2 (5 bases). Per the germline V gene, CDR1 is SSHAT and CDR2 is FNYEAQ (reference sequence). The CDR3 is 17 amino acids. The CDR3 coding sequence is TGTGCTAGCAGCCAGAGGCGGGCCCGAAGCTCCTACAATGAGCAGTTCTTC. Residues: CASSQRRARSSYNEQFF.

A few counts support this clonotype. V gene TRBV4-2 combines with J gene TRBJ1-1; D is uncertain. Trimming shortened V by 4 bases and J by 0 bases, and 18 bases separated the two germline ends. The CDR3 spans 17 residues. Germline V gene sequence: CDR1 LGHNA, CDR2 YNFKEQ. CDR3 sequence reads: CASSPLRRSGMNTEAFF. The CDR3 DNA is TGTGCCAGCAGCCCCCTTCGTCGAAGCGGTATGAACACTGAAGCTTTCTTT.

This clonotype was counted ten times or more. This sequence joins TRBV9 and TRBJ2-7; no reliable D call. V dropped 4 bases and J dropped 3 bases, with 11 bases sitting between them. The germline V gene encodes CDR1 SGDLS and CDR2 YYNGEE. The length of the CDR3 is 13 residues. CDR3 sequence reads: CASSPSGFYEQYF. CDR3 DNA sequence: TGTGCCAGCAGCCCTAGTGGATTCTACGAGCAGTACTTC.

V usage is TRBV14 and J usage is TRBJ2-1, with 11 bases matching TRBD2. Trimming took 0 bases from V and 8 from J; bases not matched to a gene: 6. CDR3 length: 16 amino acids. Germline V lookup: CDR1 SGHDN, CDR2 FVKESK. Here the CDR3 reads CASSQELLAGGYEQFF. The CDR3 region has the DNA TGTGCCAGCAGCCAAGAGTTGCTAGCGGGAGGATATGAGCAGTTCTTC.

This clonotype came up a few times. This chain uses TRBV24-1 with TRBJ2-2; TRBD1 matches 7 bases. Germline loops: CDR1 KGHDR, CDR2 SFDVKD. The CDR3 spans 19 residues. Trimming removed 4 bases from V and 4 bases from J; junction bases left unmatched: 17. In DNA form, the CDR3 reads TGTGCCACCAGTGACCCCGCCGGGACAGTCAGGTTTGGCACCGGGGAGCTGTTTTTT. It is translated as CATSDPAGTVRFGTGELFF.

There are many counts of this clonotype. The V call is TRBV3-1, the J call TRBJ2-7; D may match TRBD1 or TRBD2 (6 bases each). This CDR3 contains 12 residues. CDR1 LGHDT and CDR2 YNNKEL come from the germline V gene (reference sequence). Trimming removed 7 bases at V and 9 bases at J, with 16 bases between. CDR3 DNA sequence: TGTGCCAGCACCGACGGGGGCGCTGGGCAGTACTTC. Protein product: CASTDGGAGQYF.

Ten or more counts support this clonotype. CDR3 sequence: CASSQTRAEDLDYGYTF. In DNA, the CDR3 is TGTGCCAGCAGCCAAACTCGGGCGGAGGATTTGGACTATGGCTACACCTTC. The chain joins TRBV4-2 to TRBJ1-2; no reliable D call. Germline-derived CDR1 and CDR2 are LGHNA and YNFKEQ. V was cut by 2 bases and J by 3 bases, with 19 bases left in between. The CDR3 consists of 17 residues.

In its sample, this clonotype was seen many times. CDR3 protein: CASSLAHRPSADEDEQFF. The CDR3 DNA follows: TGTGCCAGCAGCTTAGCGCATCGTCCCAGCGCGGATGAGGATGAGCAGTTCTTC. The rearrangement uses TRBV7-8 and TRBJ2-1; the D is unclear. The V gene lost 0 bases and the J gene lost 8 bases, with 23 bases spanning the gap. This CDR3 has 18 amino acids. CDR1 SGHVS and CDR2 FQNEAQ come from the germline V gene.

There are a few counts of this clonotype. The chain links TRBV7-9 to TRBJ2-7; D could derive from TRBD1 or TRBD2 (6 bases each). V shed 2 bases and J shed 7 bases, with 18 bases lying between them. Germline CDR1 SEHNR, CDR2 FQNEAQ (reference sequence). This CDR3 contains 15 residues. CDR3 sequence (DNA): TGTGCCAGCAGCTTAATCGGGGGCGAAGTCGTTGAGCAGTACTTC. Protein sequence: CASSLIGGEVVEQYF.

V and J are TRBV27 and TRBJ2-7, with D perhaps matching TRBD2 (5 bases). The CDR3 spans 14 residues. The V gene's germline CDR1 is MNHEY and CDR2 SMNVEV (reference sequence). Trimming shortened V by 5 bases and J by 0 bases, and 11 bases separated the two germline ends. The CDR3 loop reads CASSRTGSSYEQYF. For the CDR3, the DNA is TGTGCCAGCAGTAGGACGGGGAGCTCCTACGAGCAGTACTTC.

The rearrangement joins TRBV20-1 to TRBJ2-3; 13 bases align to TRBD2. The V and J ends lost 2 bases and 5 bases, in that order; junction bases with no gene match: 13. This CDR3 has 18 residues. In germline, CDR1 is DFQATT, CDR2 SNEGSKA (reference sequence). CDR3 coding DNA: TGCAGTGCTAGATCCACCTTTGGACTAGCGGGAGCTGGAGATACGCAGTATTTT. This codes for CSARSTFGLAGAGDTQYF.

This chain uses TRBV5-6 with TRBJ2-5, with a weak D call TRBD2 (5 bases). The V and J ends lost 0 bases and 9 bases respectively, with 12 bases between them. From germline, CDR1 is SGHDT and CDR2 YYEEEE. CDR3 length: 13 residues. The DNA of the CDR3 is TGTGCCAGCAGCTTGGACCGGGGAGCGGCCCAGTACTTC. Its protein product is CASSLDRGAAQYF.

This clonotype was observed many times. V and J are TRBV6-5 and TRBJ1-1, with TRBD1 identical over 9 bases. Losses at the gene ends were 6 bases for V and 5 bases for J; bases not matched to a gene: 13. The germline V gene encodes CDR1 MNHEY and CDR2 SVGAGI. There are 16 residues in the CDR3. The CDR3 coding sequence is TGTGCCAGCAGACCACCTTTGGGACAGGGAGGAACTGAAGCTTTCTTT. It translates to CASRPPLGQGGTEAFF.